This TCR beta chain appears in the sequencing data of a study of beta chain features in type 1 diabetes. Notes on this clone: Its antigen is as yet unknown.

Study-level findings and limits: People with Type 1 diabetes carried modestly yet significantly shorter TCRB CDR3s in all four CD4+ subsets.

The investigators reverse transcribed all of the isolated RNA, so they sequenced expressed TCRB transcripts. Assay: immunoSEQ multiplex PCR; the TCRdb copy retains only in-frame clones and omits some. This table has 150,000 to 200,000 clones, approximately 8.7% appearing once. The V segment lost 6 bases and the J segment 7 bases; nucleotides outside the gene matches: 18. The CDR3 contains 17 residues. Germline CDR1 SGHTA, CDR2 FQGNSA. The chain is built from TRBV7-2 and TRBJ2-5, with 9 bases matching TRBD2. This TCR derives from a woman under 40 with type 1 diabetes. The sample taken for sequencing was central memory CD4+ T cells from blood. The CDR3 nucleotides are TGTGCCAGCAGAACGGGGGGGCTAGCGGGAAGCGGGGGGACCCAGTACTTC. It translates to CASRTGGLAGSGGTQYF.